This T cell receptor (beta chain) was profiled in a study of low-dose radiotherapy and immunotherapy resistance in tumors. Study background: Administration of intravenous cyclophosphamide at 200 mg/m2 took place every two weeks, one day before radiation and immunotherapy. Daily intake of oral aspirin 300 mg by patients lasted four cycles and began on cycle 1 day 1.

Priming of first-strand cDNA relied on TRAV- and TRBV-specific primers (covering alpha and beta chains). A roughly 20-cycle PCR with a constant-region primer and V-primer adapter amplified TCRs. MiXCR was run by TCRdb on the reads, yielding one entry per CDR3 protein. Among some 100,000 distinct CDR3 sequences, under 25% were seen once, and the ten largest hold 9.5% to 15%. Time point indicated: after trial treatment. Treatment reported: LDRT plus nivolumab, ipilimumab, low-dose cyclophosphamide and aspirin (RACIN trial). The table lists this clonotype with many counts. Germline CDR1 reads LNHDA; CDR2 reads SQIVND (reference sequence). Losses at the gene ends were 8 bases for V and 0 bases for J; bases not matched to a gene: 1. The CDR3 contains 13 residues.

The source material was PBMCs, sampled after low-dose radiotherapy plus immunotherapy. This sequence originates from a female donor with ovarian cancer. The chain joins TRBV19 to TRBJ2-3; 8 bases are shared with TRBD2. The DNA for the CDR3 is TGTGCCAGTCGGGGGGGAAGCACAGATACGCAGTATTTT. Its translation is CASRGGSTDTQYF.